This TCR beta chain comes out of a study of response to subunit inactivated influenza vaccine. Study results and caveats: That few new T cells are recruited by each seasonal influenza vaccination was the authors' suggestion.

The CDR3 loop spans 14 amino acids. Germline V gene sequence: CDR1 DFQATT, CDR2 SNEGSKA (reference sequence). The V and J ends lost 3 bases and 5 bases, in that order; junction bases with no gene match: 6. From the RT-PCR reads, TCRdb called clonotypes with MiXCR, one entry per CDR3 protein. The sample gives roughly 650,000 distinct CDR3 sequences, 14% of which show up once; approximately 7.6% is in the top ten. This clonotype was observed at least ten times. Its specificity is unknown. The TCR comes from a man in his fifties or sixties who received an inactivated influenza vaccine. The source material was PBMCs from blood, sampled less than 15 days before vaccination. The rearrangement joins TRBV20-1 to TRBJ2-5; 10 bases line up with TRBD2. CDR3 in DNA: TGCAGTGCTAGGTTAGCGGGAGGTGTGGAGACCCAGTACTTC. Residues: CSARLAGGVETQYF.